This T cell receptor (beta chain) was sequenced during a study of shared clonotypes between healthy human individuals. As for the study in general: Donors had three CD4 naive, three CD4 memory, two CD8 naive and one CD8 memory plate apiece. Regarding the study as a whole: Specimens sampled were limited to blood, with tissue repertoires likely differing. With few donors, the genetic and exposure-history diversity represented was limited.

Worth noting for this clone: Its antigen is not identified.

The assay was immunoSEQ multiplex PCR, and TCRdb's table has in-frame clones only and misses some. The sample yields millions of clones, around nine tenths seen once. The CDR3 spans 14 residues. V lost 4 bases to trimming and J lost 2 bases; unmatched junction nucleotides: 6. The germline V gene encodes CDR1 SGHRS and CDR2 YFSETQ. The sample consisted of naive CD4+ T cells sorted from blood. Subset indicated: CD45RA+ positively selected. The chain links TRBV5-1 to TRBJ2-7, with 7 bases fitting TRBD1. This TCR came from a man between 18 and 35 years old in good health. The CDR3 loop reads CASSGDSTTYEQYF. In DNA, the CDR3 is TGCGCCAGCAGCGGGGACAGCACCACCTACGAGCAGTACTTC.